One and the same sample provided the 27 T cell receptor beta chains below, sequenced in a study of technical replicates of blood from several donors. TCRdb's copy holds only in-frame clones and misses some; the assay was immunoSEQ multiplex PCR. The sample lists 85,000 or so clones; 94% were seen once. The sample taken for sequencing was T cells isolated from PBMCs. The receptors were sampled from a human donor in good health.

CDR3 amino acids: CASSLFRDSYGYTF. The CDR3 bases are TGTGCCAGCAGTTTATTTCGGGACAGCTATGGCTACACCTTC. The V and J genes are TRBV28 and TRBJ1-2; 7 nucleotides match TRBD1. The germline gives CDR1 MDHEN, CDR2 SYDVKM. The CDR3 consists of 14 residues. V trimming: 1 base; J trimming: 4 bases; junction bases outside the gene matches: 3.

The chain has TRBV7-9 and TRBJ2-7; maybe TRBD2 (6 bases). The germline V gene encodes CDR1 SEHNR and CDR2 FQNEAQ (reference sequence). Trimming cost V 2 bases and J 3 bases, with 8 bases left between them. CDR3 length: 13 amino acids. The CDR3 is CASSLPGSYEQYF. The CDR3 nucleotides read TGTGCCAGCAGCTTACCCGGGAGCTACGAGCAGTACTTC.

The chain couples TRBV7-3 to TRBJ2-4; the match to TRBD1 covers 8 bases. Per the germline V gene, CDR1 is SGHTA and CDR2 is FQGTGA. This CDR3 contains 16 residues. J was trimmed by 3 bases and V by 4 bases; bases with no gene match: 8. DNA for the CDR3: TGTGCCAGCAGCTCGACAGGGGAGATCATCAAAAACATTCAGTACTTC. Amino acids: CASSSTGEIIKNIQYF.

The chain couples TRBV5-1 to TRBJ1-1; no firm D call. Germline assignment: CDR1 SGHRS and CDR2 YFSETQ. The CDR3 runs 13 residues. V lost 3 bases to trimming and J lost 0 bases, with 6 bases between them. The CDR3 loop reads CASSSQVNTEAFF. In DNA, the CDR3 is TGCGCCAGCAGCTCCCAGGTGAACACTGAAGCTTTCTTT.

The J gene is TRBJ1-2, the V gene TRBV5-5; no definite D call. The CDR3 extends over 14 amino acids. Looked up from germline, CDR1 is SGHKS and CDR2 is YYEKEE (reference sequence). V lost 4 bases, J lost 5 bases, and 15 bases lay in between. CDR3 DNA sequence: TGTGCCAGCAGCCCCCTCCCCCTAGCTTATGGCTACACCTTC. This codes for CASSPLPLAYGYTF.

The V gene is TRBV6-4, the J gene TRBJ2-1; TRBD2 aligns across 8 bases. This CDR3 is built from 14 residues. Looked up from germline, CDR1 is MRHNA and CDR2 is SNTAGT. The J segment lost 3 bases and the V segment lost 10 bases, leaving 8 bases of the junction unmatched. The CDR3 reads CAIPGLDCYNEQFF. The CDR3 DNA follows: TGTGCCATCCCGGGACTAGATTGCTACAATGAGCAGTTCTTC.

The chain recombines TRBV6-6 with TRBJ1-2; weak D call: TRBD1 (6 bases). Germline V lookup: CDR1 MNHNY, CDR2 SVGAGI (reference sequence). This CDR3 is built from 12 residues. V gave up 7 bases and J gave up 5 bases, with 11 bases separating them. This CDR3 reads CASNQQGYGYTF. CDR3 DNA sequence: TGTGCCAGCAACCAACAGGGTTATGGCTACACCTTC.

The chain joins TRBV28 to TRBJ2-7, with D perhaps TRBD2 (5 bases). CDR1 is MDHEN and CDR2 is SYDVKM in the germline V gene. V shed 7 bases and J shed 7 bases, with 17 bases lying between them. This CDR3 has 13 amino acids. The CDR3 coding sequence is TGTGCCAGCAAGGACTTGCTGGGCGGAGAGCAGTACTTC. This codes for CASKDLLGGEQYF.

The gene calls are TRBV5-6 and TRBJ2-5, with D maybe TRBD1 (6 bases). CDR3 length equals 15 residues. Germline V CDR1 and CDR2: SGHDT, YYEEEE. Trimming left V 4 bases short and J 4 bases short, with 17 bases between. CDR3 protein: CASSVENRARETQYF. The CDR3 DNA reads as TGTGCCAGCAGCGTAGAGAACAGGGCGCGAGAGACCCAGTACTTC.

The gene calls are TRBV4-1 and TRBJ2-5, with TRBD1 matching over 9 bases. J was trimmed by 3 bases and V by 3 bases; bases with no gene match: 11. Germline V gene data show CDR1 as MGHRA and CDR2 as YSYEKL. The CDR3 sequence is 17 residues long. CDR3 sequence (DNA): TGCGCCAGCAGCCATCCTTTGGGGACAGGGTCGGAAGAGACCCAGTACTTC. It yields the protein CASSHPLGTGSEETQYF.

This clone was found once. V usage is TRBV6-1 and J usage is TRBJ1-5, with D possibly TRBD1 on 6 matching bases. V lost 8 bases and J 0 bases, leaving 14 bases between the germline ends. This CDR3 comprises 15 residues. Germline CDR1 reads MNHNS; CDR2 reads SASEGT. The CDR3: CASGGAVNSNQPQHF. CDR3 DNA: TGTGCCAGCGGGGGGGCGGTGAATAGCAATCAGCCCCAGCATTTT.

The V gene is TRBV9, the J gene TRBJ2-3, with D possibly matching TRBD1 (6 bases). There are 14 residues in the CDR3. V lost 3 bases and J lost 1, with 9 bases in between. CDR1 SGDLS and CDR2 YYNGEE come from the germline V gene. Written as DNA, the CDR3 is TGTGCCAGCAGCGAGCGGACAGGCACAGATACGCAGTATTTT. Protein sequence: CASSERTGTDTQYF.

The genes are TRBV29-1 and TRBJ2-2; TRBD2 is a possible D gene (5 bases). CDR3 length equals 15 residues. Trimming removed 4 bases from V and 2 bases from J, with 14 bases in between. The germline CDR1 and CDR2 sequences are SQVTM and ANQGSEA. CDR3 protein: CSVVEGGPNTGELFF. CDR3 nucleotides: TGCAGCGTTGTTGAGGGCGGACCTAACACCGGGGAGCTGTTTTTT.

The V call is TRBV5-1, the J call TRBJ2-5; 10 positions agree with TRBD2. Germline CDR1 reads SGHRS; CDR2 reads YFSETQ. The CDR3 is 18 residues long. V lost 0 bases, J lost 3 bases, and 11 bases stayed unmatched. The CDR3 region is CASSLGASGSGLKETQYF. The CDR3 coding sequence is TGCGCCAGCAGCTTGGGCGCTAGCGGGAGCGGGTTGAAAGAGACCCAGTACTTC.

This chain links TRBV2 with TRBJ1-1, with TRBD1 as a possible D gene (5 bases). Germline V gene sequence: CDR1 SNHLY, CDR2 FYNNEI. CDR3 length: 14 residues. The V end lost 4 bases, the J end lost 4 bases, and 13 bases lay between the germline ends. The CDR3 region has the DNA TGTGCCAGCAGTGGGAGGGTGAGGGGCACTGAAGCTTTCTTT. This translates into CASSGRVRGTEAFF. The entire variable domain, with the rest obtained from reference TRBV2 and TRBJ1-1, is as follows: EPEVTQTPSHQVTQMGQEVILRCVPISNHLYFYWYRQILGQKVEFLVSFYNNEISEKSEIFDDQFSVERPDGSNFTLKIRSTKLEDSAMYFCASSGRVRGTEAFFGQGTRLTVV.

The rearrangement links TRBV2 to TRBJ1-5; 8 nucleotides line up with TRBD1. Trimming removed 6 bases from V and 2 bases from J; junction bases left unmatched: 3. Germline V CDR1 and CDR2: SNHLY, FYNNEI. CDR3 length: 14 residues. The CDR3 loop is CASRGQVRNQPQHF. The DNA for the CDR3 is TGTGCCAGCAGGGGACAGGTGCGCAATCAGCCCCAGCATTTT.

This clone was recorded once. V usage is TRBV27 and J usage is TRBJ2-7; possible D gene TRBD2, 5 bases. V lost 5 bases and J lost 4, with 9 bases in between. Germline loops: CDR1 MNHEY, CDR2 SMNVEV (reference sequence). The CDR3 is 12 residues long. In DNA form, the CDR3 reads TGTGCCAGCAGTCTGTCGGGGTACGAGCAGTACTTC. Translating gives CASSLSGYEQYF.

The chain couples TRBV6-1 to TRBJ1-5, with 7 bases aligning to TRBD1. This CDR3 has 14 amino acids. After removal of 6 bases from V and 6 bases from J, the junction contained 8 bases not matched to a gene. Per the germline V gene, CDR1 is MNHNS and CDR2 is SASEGT. CDR3 DNA sequence: TGTGCCAGCAGCCGCGACAGGGAGTCTCAGCCCCAGCATTTT. The encoded protein is CASSRDRESQPQHF.

The CDR3 sequence: CASSYDRAGSYEQYF. The CDR3, as DNA: TGTGCCAGCAGTTACGATCGAGCGGGGTCCTACGAGCAGTACTTC. This chain connects TRBV27 to TRBJ2-7, with TRBD2 identical over 7 bases. V shed 4 bases and J 1 base; nucleotides not matched to a gene: 7. Germline CDR1 reads MNHEY; CDR2 reads SMNVEV (reference sequence). This CDR3 contains 15 residues.

The V gene is TRBV7-9, the J gene TRBJ1-2; D unclear. V was cut by 5 bases and J by 13 bases, with 17 bases left in between. Germline V gene data show CDR1 as SEHNR and CDR2 as FQNEAQ (reference sequence). CDR3 length equals 12 residues. CDR3 DNA: TGTGCCAGCAGCCCGGGGAGTAGGGAGGGCACCTTC. This translates into CASSPGSREGTF.

The gene calls are TRBV29-1 and TRBJ2-7; TRBD2 matches 7 bases. The CDR3 length is 14 residues. V trimming: 6 bases; J trimming: 2 bases; junction bases outside the gene matches: 10. CDR1 is SQVTM, CDR2 ANQGSEA, per germline. CDR3 DNA sequence: TGCAGCGTATTAGGCGGGAGTACAACCTACGAGCAGTACTTC. The encoded protein is CSVLGGSTTYEQYF.

The gene calls are TRBV9 and TRBJ2-1; TRBD2 might be the D (6 bases). The length of the CDR3 is 16 residues. In germline, CDR1 is SGDLS, CDR2 YYNGEE. V gave up 0 bases and J gave up 0 bases, with 10 bases separating them. The CDR3 here is CASSVAGDLSYNEQFF. The CDR3 DNA reads TGTGCCAGCAGCGTAGCGGGGGACCTCTCCTACAATGAGCAGTTCTTC.

This clone was found a few times. This sequence joins TRBV30 and TRBJ1-1; 8 bases are a match to TRBD1. CDR3 size: 13 residues. Trimming removed 5 bases from V and 3 bases from J; junction bases left unmatched: 5. Germline values: CDR1 GTSNPN, CDR2 SVGIG (reference sequence). CDR3 sequence: CAWGQGPHTEAFF. The CDR3 region has the DNA TGTGCCTGGGGACAGGGACCCCACACTGAAGCTTTCTTT.

The chain is built from TRBV10-1 and TRBJ1-6, with D possibly matching TRBD1 (5 bases). This CDR3 spans 15 amino acids. V gave up 0 bases and J gave up 6 bases, with 9 bases separating them. CDR1 is WNHNN, CDR2 SYGVQD, per germline (reference sequence). In nucleotides, the CDR3 is TGCGCCAGCAGTGAGTCAGGGACTCCTAATTCACCCCTCCACTTT. It yields the protein CASSESGTPNSPLHF.

The chain employs TRBV7-2 and TRBJ2-7; no clear D. The V and J ends lost 4 bases and 0 bases respectively, with 4 bases between them. The CDR3 contains 12 residues. Looked up from germline, CDR1 is SGHTA and CDR2 is FQGNSA. The CDR3 DNA is TGTGCCAGCAGCTATATCTCCTACGAGCAGTACTTC. Amino acids: CASSYISYEQYF.

The rearrangement joins TRBV28 to TRBJ2-1; 10 positions match TRBD1. This CDR3 comprises 15 residues. Per the germline V gene, CDR1 is MDHEN and CDR2 is SYDVKM. V was pared by 4 bases and J by 4 bases, with 4 bases of the junction left unmatched. The CDR3 nucleotides are TGTGCCAGCAGTTCGGGACAGGGGCCATACAATGAGCAGTTCTTC. This codes for CASSSGQGPYNEQFF.

A few counts support this clone. J is TRBJ1-1 and V is TRBV29-1; 10 bases line up with TRBD1. The germline V gene has CDR1 SQVTM and CDR2 ANQGSEA. The ends lost 5 bases at V and 9 bases at J; junction bases unmatched: 9. The CDR3 extends over 13 amino acids. The CDR3 loop is CSVPDRGRYKAFF. The CDR3 DNA reads as TGCAGCGTTCCTGACAGGGGGCGTTACAAAGCTTTCTTT.